The present T cell receptor (beta chain) was sequenced within a study of blood T cell repertoires in COVID-19. Study as a whole: From the United States, Italy and Spain came samples of acute and convalescent COVID-19. In each case, the material was cDNA or gDNA derived from T cells, B-cell-depleted T cells, or PBMCs.

Authors' processing steps: How many nucleated cells were present was estimated from reference gene primer amplification. Method: immunoSEQ multiplex PCR; TCRdb's copy keeps in-frame clones and lacks some. Clone size and the V and J calls come from that table; the DNA yielded D and trimming. The repertoire has fewer than 250,000 clones, 88% of them found once; the top ten carry roughly 2.5%. V shed 0 bases and J shed 4 bases, with 10 bases lying between them. CDR1 is SGHDT, CDR2 YYEEEE, per germline. CDR3 length: 14 amino acids. The sequencing input was peripheral blood. This clonotype was obtained from a woman aged 60-75 years with acute or convalescent COVID-19. The V gene is TRBV5-6, the J gene TRBJ2-5; a weak D match, TRBD1 (6 bases). The chain's CDR3 is CASSLAQGRETQYF. DNA for the CDR3: TGTGCCAGCAGCTTGGCTCAGGGGAGAGAGACCCAGTACTTC.